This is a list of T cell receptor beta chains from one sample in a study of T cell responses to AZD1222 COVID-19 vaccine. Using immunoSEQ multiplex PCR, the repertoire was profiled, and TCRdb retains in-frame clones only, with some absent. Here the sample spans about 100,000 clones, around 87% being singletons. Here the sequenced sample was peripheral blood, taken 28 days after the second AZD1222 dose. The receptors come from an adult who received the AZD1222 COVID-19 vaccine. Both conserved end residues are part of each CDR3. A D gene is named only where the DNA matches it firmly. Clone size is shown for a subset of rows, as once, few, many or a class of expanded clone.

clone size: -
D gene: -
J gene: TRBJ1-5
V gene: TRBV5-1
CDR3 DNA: TGCGCCAGCAGCTTGGTGGCAGGACTAAATCAGCCCCAGCATTTT
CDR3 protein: CASSLVAGLNQPQHF

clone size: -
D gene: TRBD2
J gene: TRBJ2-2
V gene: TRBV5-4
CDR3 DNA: TGTGCCAGCAGCCAACAAACGTACGGACTAGCGGGAACCACCGGGGAGCTGTTTTTT
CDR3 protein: CASSQQTYGLAGTTGELFF

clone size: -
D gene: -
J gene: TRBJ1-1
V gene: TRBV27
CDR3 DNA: TGTGCCAGCAGTTCCCAGGGGATGAACACTGAAGCTTTCTTT
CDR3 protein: CASSSQGMNTEAFF

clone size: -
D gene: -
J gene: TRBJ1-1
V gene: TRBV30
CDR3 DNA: TGTGCCTGGAGTGGGTATCTTCCGGGGGCGAACACTGAAGCTTTCTTT
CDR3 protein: CAWSGYLPGANTEAFF

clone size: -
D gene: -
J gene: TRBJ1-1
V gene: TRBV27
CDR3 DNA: TGTGCCAGCCCTGCGGAGGGACACAACACTGAAGCTTTCTTT
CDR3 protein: CASPAEGHNTEAFF

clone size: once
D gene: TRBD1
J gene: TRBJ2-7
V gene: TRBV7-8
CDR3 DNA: TGTGCCAGCAGTTGGACAGGGGGCTACGAGCAGTACTTC
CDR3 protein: CASSWTGGYEQYF

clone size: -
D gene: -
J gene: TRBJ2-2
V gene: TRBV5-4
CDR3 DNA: TGTGCCAGCAGCTTGTCTGGCGTTGCCGGGGAGCTGTTTTTT
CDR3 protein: CASSLSGVAGELFF

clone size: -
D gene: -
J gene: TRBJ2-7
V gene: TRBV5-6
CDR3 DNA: TGTGCCAGCAGCTTGTCGCAGGGGCACTCCTACGAGCAGTACTTC
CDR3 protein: CASSLSQGHSYEQYF

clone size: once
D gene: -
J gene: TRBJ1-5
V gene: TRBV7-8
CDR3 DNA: TGTGCCAGCAGCTTGAGTAGAGGCCGAAGCAATCAGCCCCAGCATTTT
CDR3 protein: CASSLSRGRSNQPQHF

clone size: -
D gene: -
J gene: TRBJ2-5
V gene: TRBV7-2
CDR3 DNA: TGTGCCAGCAGCTTCGGAGGGGGAGAGACCCAGTACTTC
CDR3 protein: CASSFGGGETQYF

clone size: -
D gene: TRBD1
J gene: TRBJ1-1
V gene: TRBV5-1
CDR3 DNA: TGCGCCAGCAGCCAGACAGGGGGGGAAGCTTTCTTT
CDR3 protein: CASSQTGGEAFF

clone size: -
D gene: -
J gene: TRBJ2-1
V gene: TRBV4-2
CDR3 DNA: TGTGCCAGCAGCCAAGATCTCGACGTTTCCTACAATGAGCAGTTCTTC
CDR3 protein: CASSQDLDVSYNEQFF

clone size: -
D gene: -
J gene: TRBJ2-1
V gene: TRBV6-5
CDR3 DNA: TGTGCCAGCAGTTCCACATATGCGCGGAATGAGCAGTTCTTC
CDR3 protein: CASSSTYARNEQFF

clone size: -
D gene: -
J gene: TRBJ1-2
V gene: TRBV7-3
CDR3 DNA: TGTGCCAGCAGCCCAGGTAGGGGTGGAGGCTACACCTTC
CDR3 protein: CASSPGRGGGYTF

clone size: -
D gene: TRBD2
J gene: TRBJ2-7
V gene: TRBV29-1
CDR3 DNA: TGCAGCGTTGCTGGACTAGAAGCCGAGCAGTACTTC
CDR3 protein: CSVAGLEAEQYF

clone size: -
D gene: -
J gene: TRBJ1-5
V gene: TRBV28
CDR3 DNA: TGTGCCAGCAAGTGGAGGGGTCCCAATAGCAATCAGCCCCAGCATTTT
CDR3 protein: CASKWRGPNSNQPQHF

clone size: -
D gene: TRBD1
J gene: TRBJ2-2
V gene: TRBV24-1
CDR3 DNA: TGTGCCACCAGTGACCTGACAGGGGATAACGGGGAGCTGTTTTTT
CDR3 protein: CATSDLTGDNGELFF

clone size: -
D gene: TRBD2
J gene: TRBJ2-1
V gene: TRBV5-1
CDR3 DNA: TGCGCCAGCAGCCACGGACTAGCGGGAGGGACATACAATGAGCAGTTCTTC
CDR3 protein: CASSHGLAGGTYNEQFF

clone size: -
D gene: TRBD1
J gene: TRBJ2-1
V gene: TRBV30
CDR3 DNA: TGTGCCTCGAAGCTACCCCCGGGACAGGGGAGCTCCTACAATGAGCAGTTCTTC
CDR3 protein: CASKLPPGQGSSYNEQFF

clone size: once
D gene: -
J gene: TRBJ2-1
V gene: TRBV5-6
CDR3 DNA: TGTGCCAGCAGCTTGGCGGGTCTTGAGCAGTTCTTC
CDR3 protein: CASSLAGLEQFF

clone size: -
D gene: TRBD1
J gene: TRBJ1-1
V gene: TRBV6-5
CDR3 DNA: TGTGCCAGCATCCGAGGACAGGGTAATCCCCTAGGAGCTTTCTTT
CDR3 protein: CASIRGQGNPLGAFF

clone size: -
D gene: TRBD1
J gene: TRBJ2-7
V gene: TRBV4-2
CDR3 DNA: TGTGCCAGCAGCCAACCGGGACAGTACGAGCAGTACTTC
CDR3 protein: CASSQPGQYEQYF

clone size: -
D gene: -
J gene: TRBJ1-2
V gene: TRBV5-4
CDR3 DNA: TGTGCCAGCAGTGAAGACCCGGCCGGCTATGGCTACACCTTC
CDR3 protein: CASSEDPAGYGYTF

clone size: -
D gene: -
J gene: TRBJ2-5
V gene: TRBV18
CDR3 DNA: TGTGCCAGCTCACCACAGGGAGAGACCCAGTACTTC
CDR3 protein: CASSPQGETQYF

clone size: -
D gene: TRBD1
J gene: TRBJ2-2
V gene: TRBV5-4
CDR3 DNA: TGTGCCAGCAACACAGGGGGCGCGGCCGGGGAGCTGTTTTTT
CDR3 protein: CASNTGGAAGELFF

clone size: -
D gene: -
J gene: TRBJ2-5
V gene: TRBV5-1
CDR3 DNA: TGCGCCAGCAGCTTTCGAGGGCAAGAGACCCAGTACTTC
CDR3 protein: CASSFRGQETQYF

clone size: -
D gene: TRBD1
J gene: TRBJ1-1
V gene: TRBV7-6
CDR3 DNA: TGTGCCAGCAGCCCCAGGACAGGGAGGAGGATCACTGAAGCTTTCTTT
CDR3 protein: CASSPRTGRRITEAFF

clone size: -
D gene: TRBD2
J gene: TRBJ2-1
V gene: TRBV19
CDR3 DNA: TGTGCCAGTAGTACTAGCGGGAGTTCGGCCTACAATGAGCAGTTCTTC
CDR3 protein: CASSTSGSSAYNEQFF

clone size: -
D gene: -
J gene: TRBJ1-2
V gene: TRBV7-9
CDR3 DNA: TGTGCCAGCAGCGAAACTCAGGGGATTGGCGGCTACACCTTC
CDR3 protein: CASSETQGIGGYTF

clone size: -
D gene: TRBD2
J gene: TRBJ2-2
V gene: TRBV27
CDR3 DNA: TGTGCCGGAGGAACCGGGACTAGCGGGGATTTGGACACCGGGGAGCTGTTTTTT
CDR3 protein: CAGGTGTSGDLDTGELFF

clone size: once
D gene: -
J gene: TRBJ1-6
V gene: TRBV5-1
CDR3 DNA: TGCGCCAGCAGCTTGGAAGCAGGGGATTCACCCCTCCACTTT
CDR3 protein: CASSLEAGDSPLHF

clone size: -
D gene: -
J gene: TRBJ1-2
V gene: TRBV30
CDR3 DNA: TGTGCCTGGAGTGTTGAGGGGCGTCGGGGCTATGGCTACACCTTC
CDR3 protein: CAWSVEGRRGYGYTF

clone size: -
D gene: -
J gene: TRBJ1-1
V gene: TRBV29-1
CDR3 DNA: TGCAGCGTTGGGCGGACTGAAGCTTTCTTT
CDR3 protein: CSVGRTEAFF

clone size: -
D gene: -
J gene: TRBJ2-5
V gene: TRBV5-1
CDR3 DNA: TGCGCCAGCAGCATTGGGCAACAGGCGGAGACCCAGTACTTC
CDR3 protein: CASSIGQQAETQYF

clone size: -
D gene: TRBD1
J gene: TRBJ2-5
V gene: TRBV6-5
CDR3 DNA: TGTGCCAGCAGTTCCCCTTCCCGACAGGGGGCAGAGACCCAGTACTTC
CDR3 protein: CASSSPSRQGAETQYF

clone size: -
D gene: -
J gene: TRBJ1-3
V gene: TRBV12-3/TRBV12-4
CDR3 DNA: TGTGCCAGCCTGGACCTTTTTGGAAACACCATATATTTT
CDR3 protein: CASLDLFGNTIYF

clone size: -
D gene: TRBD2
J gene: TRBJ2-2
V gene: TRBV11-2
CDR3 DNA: TGTGCCAGCAGCCCTGGGACTATTAACACCGGGGAGCTGTTTTTT
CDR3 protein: CASSPGTINTGELFF

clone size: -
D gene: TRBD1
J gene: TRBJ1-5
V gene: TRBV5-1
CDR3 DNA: TGCGCCAGCAGCCCGACAGGGATCAATCAGCCCCAGCATTTT
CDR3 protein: CASSPTGINQPQHF

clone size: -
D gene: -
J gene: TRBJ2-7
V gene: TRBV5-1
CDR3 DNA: TGCGCCAGCAGCTTGGGCGGTGGGTACGAGCAGTACTTC
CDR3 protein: CASSLGGGYEQYF

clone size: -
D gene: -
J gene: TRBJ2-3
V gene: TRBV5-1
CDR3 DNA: TGCGCCAGCAGCCTGGGCTGGGGCCCAGATACGCAGTATTTT
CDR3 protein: CASSLGWGPDTQYF

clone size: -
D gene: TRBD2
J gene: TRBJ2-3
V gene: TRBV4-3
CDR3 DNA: TGCGCCAGCAGCCACGCGACTAGCGGGGGTCAAGATACGCAGTATTTT
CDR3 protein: CASSHATSGGQDTQYF

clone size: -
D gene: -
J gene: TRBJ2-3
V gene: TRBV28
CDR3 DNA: TGTGCCAGCAGGGTGCCCCGTCCTACAGATACGCAGTATTTT
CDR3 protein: CASRVPRPTDTQYF

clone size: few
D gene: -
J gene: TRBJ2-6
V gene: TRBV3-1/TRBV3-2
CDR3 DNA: TGTGCCAGCAGCCAAGTCGGTTTTGGGGCCAACGTCCTGACTTTC
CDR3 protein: CASSQVGFGANVLTF

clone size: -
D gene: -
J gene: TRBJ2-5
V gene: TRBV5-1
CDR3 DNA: TGCGCCAGCAGCTTGAGACAGGCAAGCGAAGAGACCCAGTACTTC
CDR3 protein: CASSLRQASEETQYF

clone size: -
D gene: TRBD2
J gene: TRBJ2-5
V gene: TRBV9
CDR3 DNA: TGTGCCAGCAGCGTAGCGGGGGGTGGAGAGACCCAGTACTTC
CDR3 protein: CASSVAGGGETQYF

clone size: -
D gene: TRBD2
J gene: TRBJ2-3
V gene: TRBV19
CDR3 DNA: TGTGCCAAGGAGGGGACTAGCGGGTCTTGCACAGATACGCAGTATTTT
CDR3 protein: CAKEGTSGSCTDTQYF

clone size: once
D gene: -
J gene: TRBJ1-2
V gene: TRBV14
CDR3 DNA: TGTGCCAGCAGCCCACGACCAGCCTATGGCTACACCTTC
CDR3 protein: CASSPRPAYGYTF